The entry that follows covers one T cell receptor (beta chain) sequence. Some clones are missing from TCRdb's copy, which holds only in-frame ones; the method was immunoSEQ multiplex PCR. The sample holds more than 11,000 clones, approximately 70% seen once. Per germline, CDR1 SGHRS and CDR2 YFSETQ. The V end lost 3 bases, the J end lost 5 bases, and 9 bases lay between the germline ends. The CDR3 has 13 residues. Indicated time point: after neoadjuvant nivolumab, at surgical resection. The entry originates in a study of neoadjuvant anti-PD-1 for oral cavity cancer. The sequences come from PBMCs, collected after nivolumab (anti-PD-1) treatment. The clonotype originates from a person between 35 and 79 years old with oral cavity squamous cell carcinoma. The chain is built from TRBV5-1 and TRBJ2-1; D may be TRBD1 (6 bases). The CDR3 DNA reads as TGCGCCAGCAGCTCGGACAGTAACAATGAGCAGTTCTTC. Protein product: CASSSDSNNEQFF.